What follows are 20 T cell receptor beta chains derived from one specimen sequenced in a study of tumor-infiltrating lymphocytes in oesophageal squamous cell carcinoma. TCRdb processed the PCR reads anew with MiXCR; each CDR3 protein has one entry. The data hold over 10,000 distinct CDR3 sequences, with 45% to 55% observed a single time. The sequenced material came from normal esophageal tissue next to the tumor. These TCRs come from a male donor with esophageal squamous cell carcinoma.

V is TRBV7-2 and J is TRBJ2-5; unclear D gene. The CDR3 has 15 amino acids. Trimming cost V 5 bases and J 0 bases, with 13 bases left between them. The germline V gene encodes CDR1 SGHTA and CDR2 FQGNSA. The CDR3 is CASSPRSSYQETQYF. The CDR3 nucleotides read TGTGCCAGCAGCCCCCGATCTTCGTACCAAGAGACCCAGTACTTC.

This clonotype has a handful of counts. J is TRBJ2-1 and V is TRBV3-1; TRBD1 is a possible D gene (6 bases). The DNA end is more similar to TRBJ2-7, so the J call may be wrong. This CDR3 comprises 15 residues. Germline V gene data show CDR1 as LGHDT and CDR2 as YNNKEL (reference sequence). Here the CDR3 reads CASSQYRDGDYEQYF. CDR3 coding DNA: TGTGCCAGCAGCCAATACAGGGACGGGGACTACGAGCAGTACTTC.

J is TRBJ1-6 and V is TRBV7-6; D gene unclear. The length of the CDR3 is 11 residues. V was pared by 4 bases and J by 8 bases, with 3 bases between. CDR1 and CDR2 from the germline V gene are SGHVS and FNYEAQ. For the CDR3, the DNA is TGTGCCAGCAGCTCAGATTCACCCCTCCACTTT. It is translated as CASSSDSPLHF.

The V and J genes are TRBV11-3 and TRBJ2-7; D is unclear. The J call is uncertain, as TRBJ2-5 better fits the DNA end. Germline loops: CDR1 SGHNT, CDR2 YENEEA. The CDR3 has 13 residues. CDR3 residues: CASSSGRGETQYF. CDR3 nucleotide sequence: TGTGCCAGCAGCTCTGGTCGCGGAGAGACCCAGTACTTC.

As regards this clonotype: At one end, the junction sequence differs from germline, possibly due to a read error. V is TRBV19 and J is TRBJ2-3, with D possibly matching TRBD1 (6 bases). Germline CDR1 LNHDA, CDR2 SQIVND (reference sequence). The CDR3 sequence is 13 residues long. As DNA, the CDR3 is TGTGCCACACGACAGGTGGATAATTCACCCATCCACTTC. Residues: CATRQVDNSPIHF.

This clonotype appeared a few times. At one of its ends the junction is not consistent with the germline gene, which may arise from a read error. This rearrangement joins TRBV6-1 to TRBJ2-5, with a tentative D call TRBD2 (6 bases). Germline CDR1 MNHNS, CDR2 SASEGT. CDR3 size: 14 residues. CDR3: CASSAGTYNSPLHF. DNA of the CDR3: TGTGCCAGCAGCGCCGGGACTTATAATTCACCCCTCCACTTC.

There are many counts of this clonotype. The chain combines TRBV10-1 with TRBJ2-1, with TRBD2 identical over 15 bases. There are 18 residues in the CDR3. With V trimmed by 3 bases and J by 4 bases, 7 bases remained unmatched. Germline CDR1 reads WNHNN; CDR2 reads SYGVQD (reference sequence). In DNA, the CDR3 is TGCGCCAGCAGTGATTCCGGGACTAGCGGGGGGTATTACAATGAGCAGTTCTTC. Translating it yields CASSDSGTSGGYYNEQFF.

The chain couples TRBV6-5 to TRBJ2-1; D is unresolved. Per the germline V gene, CDR1 is MNHEY and CDR2 is SVGAGI. The CDR3 consists of 15 residues. Trimming shortened V by 5 bases and J by 0 bases, and 11 bases separated the two germline ends. CDR3 coding DNA: TGTGCCAGCAGTCCCACACATAGCTCCTACAATGAGCAGTTCTTC. Translation: CASSPTHSSYNEQFF.

This sequence joins TRBV7-9 and TRBJ2-7, with a possible D match to TRBD1 (5 bases). The CDR3 runs to 13 residues. Germline loops: CDR1 SEHNR, CDR2 FQNEAQ (reference sequence). V lost 5 bases, J lost 0 bases, and 8 bases lay in between. The CDR3 spells CASSRTGSYEQYF. The DNA of the CDR3 is TGTGCCAGCAGCCGTACAGGCTCCTACGAGCAGTACTTC.

J is TRBJ1-1 and V is TRBV7-6; unclear D gene. Trimming stripped 5 bases from V and 1 base from J, with 8 bases between. CDR3 size: 13 residues. The germline V gene has CDR1 SGHVS and CDR2 FNYEAQ. CDR3 coding DNA: TGTGCCAGCAGCCAAGACACGAACACTGAAGCTTTCTTT. It yields the protein CASSQDTNTEAFF.

The chain uses TRBV6-6 and TRBJ2-1; D gene uncertain. The assigned J gene may be wrong: the sequence end matches TRBJ2-7 better. The CDR3 totals 10 residues. Per the germline V gene, CDR1 is MNHNY and CDR2 is SVGAGI (reference sequence). The CDR3 protein is CASRDYEQYF. The DNA of the CDR3 is TGTGCCAGCAGGGACTACGAGCAGTACTTC.

This clonotype was seen a single time. The chain has TRBV7-8 and TRBJ2-7; D not resolved. V was pared by 0 bases and J by 7 bases, with 31 bases between. Per germline, CDR1 SGHVS and CDR2 FQNEAQ. This CDR3 comprises 20 residues. Written as DNA, the CDR3 is TGTGCCAGCAGCTTAGCGTATCCGACGGGCCAAGGTGACAACTACAATGAGCAGTACTTC. Protein product: CASSLAYPTGQGDNYNEQYF.

Concerning this clonotype: One end of the junction is discordant with germline, which a read error may explain. The chain uses TRBV5-3 and TRBJ2-5; 7 bases align to TRBD2. The J call is uncertain, as TRBJ2-7 better fits the DNA end. TRBV5-3 is an ORF; its function is uncertain. The CDR3 totals 15 residues. The CDR3 DNA reads TGTGCCAGCAGCTTTGGGAGGGCCCCGACCTACGAGCAGTACTTC. Translation: CASSFGRAPTYEQYF.

J is TRBJ2-5 and V is TRBV12-3 or TRBV12-4; TRBD2 matches 8 bases. The better agreement between TRBJ2-7 and the DNA end casts doubt on the J call. CDR3 length: 15 amino acids. Here the CDR3 DNA reads TGTGCCAGCAGACCAACAGGGACTAGCTCCTACGAGCAGTACTTC. Protein: CASRPTGTSSYEQYF.

The rearrangement uses TRBV11-2 and TRBJ2-3; 8 positions match TRBD1. The end of the DNA fits TRBJ1-2 better, so the J call may be wrong. CDR3 size: 15 residues. Germline loops: CDR1 SGHAT, CDR2 FQNNGV. The CDR3 nucleotides are TGTGCCAGCAGCTTACAAGTGACAGGGGTCTATGGCTACACCTTC. It codes for CASSLQVTGVYGYTF.

This chain uses TRBV7-3 with TRBJ2-5; D unclear. The J call is in doubt because the DNA end fits TRBJ2-7 better. Per germline, CDR1 SGHTA and CDR2 FQGTGA. The CDR3 sequence is 14 residues long. The CDR3 reads CASSPGYPSYEQYF. DNA for the CDR3: TGTGCCAGCAGCCCCGGTTACCCCTCCTACGAGCAGTACTTC.

In this sample, this clonotype turned up many times. The CDR3 nucleotides are TGTGCCAGCAGTTATTCCCCTACCGGCAACCCCTACACCTTC. This translates into CASSYSPTGNPYTF. This rearrangement joins TRBV6-1 to TRBJ1-2; D remains ambiguous. Germline V gene sequence: CDR1 MNHNS, CDR2 SASEGT. CDR3 size: 14 residues. V lost 5 bases to trimming and J lost 10 bases, with 20 bases between them.

In DNA, the CDR3 is TGTGCCAGCAGCTTACACACTGTCACCGGGGAGCTGTTTTTT. This sequence encodes CASSLHTVTGELFF. The chain has TRBV7-9 and TRBJ2-2, with D hard to call. Trimming pared 2 bases from V and 4 bases from J, leaving 8 bases between. The germline V gene has CDR1 SEHNR and CDR2 FQNEAQ (reference sequence). This CDR3 has 14 amino acids.

At least ten counts were recorded for this clonotype. The gene calls are TRBV5-1 and TRBJ2-3; 14 nucleotides agree with TRBD2. After removal of 0 bases from V and 1 base from J, the junction contained 4 bases not matched to a gene. CDR1 and CDR2 (germline): SGHRS, YFSETQ. There are 18 residues in the CDR3. The CDR3 loop reads CASSLAGTSGSGTDTQYF. The CDR3 DNA is TGCGCCAGCAGCTTGGCCGGGACTAGCGGGAGCGGCACAGATACGCAGTATTTT.

The chain links TRBV11-2 to TRBJ2-5; a possible D gene is TRBD2 (6 bases). Germline V CDR1 and CDR2: SGHAT, FQNNGV. Trimming shortened V by 7 bases and J by 11 bases, and 17 bases separated the two germline ends. The CDR3 loop spans 12 amino acids. CDR3 bases: TGTGCCAGCACCTCGGCGGGCGGGAAGCAGTACTTC. As protein: CASTSAGGKQYF. The full variable domain, in which reference TRBV11-2 and TRBJ2-5 provide the parts outside the CDR3, is EAGVAQSPRYKIIEKRQSVAFWCNPISGHATLYWYQQILGQGPKLLIQFQNNGVVDDSQLPKDRFSAERLKGVDSTLKIQPAKLEDSAVYLCASTSAGGKQYFGPGTRLLVL.